Listed here are 2 T cell receptor beta chains from one sample, sequenced in a study of tumor-infiltrating lymphocytes in primary liver carcinoma. Germline DNA was also extracted, while the blood RNA originated from unsorted whole blood. cDNA specific to TCR beta was made from 500 to 650 ng of total RNA, with a constant-region primer employed for priming. What produced the TCR beta libraries was three nested multiplex PCR rounds using slightly modified ARM-PCR. In the first two PCR rounds, TRBV1-TRBV30 forward primers were paired with a C-beta reverse primer, and each round lasted about 10 cycles. One entry per CDR3 protein, called by TCRdb with MiXCR from the multiplex PCR reads. Here the sample spans some 190,000 distinct CDR3 sequences, 50% to 75% being singletons. Material for sequencing was peripheral blood. These receptor sequences come from a man aged 35 to 55 with primary liver carcinoma and hepatitis B virus infection.

This clonotype was observed many times. The chain joins TRBV11-2 to TRBJ2-2; tentative D call: TRBD2 (5 bases). This CDR3 spans 15 amino acids. CDR1 is SGHAT, CDR2 FQNNGV, per germline. Trimming pared 2 bases from V and 6 bases from J, leaving 13 bases between. This CDR3 reads CASSLMGRDSGELFF. As DNA, the CDR3 is TGTGCCAGCAGCTTAATGGGTCGGGATTCCGGGGAGCTGTTTTTT.

As concerns this clonotype: An end of the junction differs from the germline gene, which may be a read error. The chain carries TRBV6-6 and TRBJ1-4, with a weak D call TRBD1 (5 bases). Looked up from germline, CDR1 is MNHNY and CDR2 is SVGAGI (reference sequence). There are 15 residues in the CDR3. The CDR3 is CASSYGGYTNEKLIF. CDR3 coding DNA: TGTGCCAGCAGTTACGGGGGGTACACTAATGAAAAACTGATTTTT.